A single sample is the source of the 27 T cell receptor beta chains below, sequenced in a study of T cell responses to AZD1222 COVID-19 vaccine. Repertoires were generated with immunoSEQ multiplex PCR, while TCRdb's copy carries only in-frame clones and drops some. The profile shows approximately 97,000 clones, around 87% of them singletons. The sequences come from peripheral blood, collected on day 0 of AZD1222 vaccination. These receptors were obtained from an adult in good health.

The rearrangement joins TRBV6-5 to TRBJ1-6; possibly TRBD1 for D (6 bases). V was shortened by 2 bases and J by 8 bases, with 13 bases between the two germline ends. Germline V gene lookup returns CDR1 MNHEY and CDR2 SVGAGI. The CDR3 runs to 15 residues. As DNA, the CDR3 is TGTGCCAGCAGTTACAGGAGGGACAACTATTCACCCCTCCACTTT. This codes for CASSYRRDNYSPLHF.

V and J are TRBV29-1 and TRBJ2-1; 15 positions agree with TRBD2. CDR3 size: 20 residues. Germline CDR1 and CDR2: SQVTM and ANQGSEA. V was pared by 5 bases and J by 11 bases, with 25 bases of the junction left unmatched. CDR3 protein: CSVNGVSGLAGGSLIRKQFF. The CDR3, as DNA: TGCAGCGTTAATGGGGTCTCGGGACTAGCGGGAGGCAGCCTCATTCGAAAGCAGTTCTTC.

V is TRBV7-2 and J is TRBJ1-1; D might be TRBD1 (5 bases). Germline V gene lookup returns CDR1 SGHTA and CDR2 FQGNSA. V gave up 0 bases and J gave up 4 bases, with 6 bases separating them. This CDR3 has 13 residues. In DNA form, the CDR3 reads TGTGCCAGCAGCTTAGCGACAGTCACTGAAGCTTTCTTT. Protein sequence: CASSLATVTEAFF. Drawing the rest from reference TRBV7-2 and TRBJ1-1, the complete variable domain is GAGVSQSPSNKVTEKGKDVELRCDPISGHTALYWYRQSLGQGLEFLIYFQGNSAPDKSGLPSDRFSAERTGGSVSTLTIQRTQQEDSAVYLCASSLATVTEAFFGQGTRLTVV.

The rearrangement links TRBV29-1 to TRBJ2-3; TRBD2 might be the D (5 bases). The CDR3 sequence is 14 residues long. Trimming took 6 bases from V and 0 from J, leaving 13 bases between them. Germline V CDR1 and CDR2: SQVTM, ANQGSEA. This CDR3 reads CSVLSGSSTDTQYF. The CDR3 nucleotides read TGCAGCGTCCTATCTGGGAGTAGCACAGATACGCAGTATTTT.

The genes are TRBV30 and TRBJ1-1, with a possible D match to TRBD1 (6 bases). Germline CDR1 is GTSNPN and CDR2 is SVGIG (reference sequence). V lost 0 bases to trimming and J lost 4 bases, with 18 bases between them. This CDR3 comprises 16 residues. Here the CDR3 reads CAWSVVGGPGITEAFF. In DNA form, the CDR3 reads TGTGCCTGGAGTGTCGTGGGGGGGCCGGGGATCACTGAAGCTTTCTTT.

This rearrangement joins TRBV4-3 to TRBJ2-3, with 13 bases aligning to TRBD2. The J segment lost 4 bases and the V segment lost 4 bases, leaving 5 bases of the junction unmatched. The length of the CDR3 is 16 residues. The V gene's germline CDR1 is LGHNA and CDR2 YSLEER. The CDR3 loop is CASSRTSGRAPDTQYF. In DNA, the CDR3 is TGCGCCAGCAGCCGAACTAGCGGGAGGGCCCCAGATACGCAGTATTTT.

V is TRBV5-6 and J is TRBJ2-7; TRBD2 is a possible D gene (7 bases). V lost 0 bases and J 4 bases, leaving 14 bases between the germline ends. The CDR3 loop spans 15 amino acids. The germline CDR1 and CDR2 sequences are SGHDT and YYEEEE. The CDR3 bases are TGTGCCAGCAGCTTGGCCGGGAGGACAGCTTACGAGCAGTACTTC. Protein product: CASSLAGRTAYEQYF.

With regard to this clone: Other DNA sequences in the sample encode the same CDR3. This rearrangement joins TRBV9 to TRBJ2-2; D uncertain. The germline CDR1 and CDR2 sequences are SGDLS and YYNGEE. The CDR3 totals 14 residues. The V end was cut by 4 bases, the J end by 2 bases, with 9 bases between. CDR3 residues: CASSPRTNTGELFF. Here the CDR3 DNA reads TGTGCCAGCAGCCCCCGCACCAACACCGGGGAGCTGTTTTTT.

The J gene is TRBJ1-5, the V gene TRBV2; D perhaps matches TRBD1 (5 bases). Trimming shortened V by 6 bases and J by 4 bases, and 10 bases separated the two germline ends. This CDR3 comprises 13 residues. In germline, CDR1 is SNHLY, CDR2 FYNNEI. CDR3 sequence: CASSLGANQPQHF. CDR3 DNA sequence: TGTGCCAGCAGCCTTGGGGCTAATCAGCCCCAGCATTTT.

The chain is built from TRBV6-4 and TRBJ1-1; D unresolved. The CDR3 is 13 residues long. Trimming pared 5 bases from V and 1 base from J, leaving 8 bases between. Germline values: CDR1 MRHNA, CDR2 SNTAGT. The CDR3 is CASSILENTEAFF. The CDR3, as DNA: TGTGCCAGCAGTATTCTGGAGAACACTGAAGCTTTCTTT.

This rearrangement joins TRBV10-3 to TRBJ2-1; tentatively, D is TRBD1 or TRBD2 (5 bases each). With 0 bases removed from V and 1 base from J, the gap between germline ends came to 13 bases. This CDR3 is 17 amino acids long. Germline assignment: CDR1 ENHRY and CDR2 SYGVKD. CDR3 in amino acids: CAISESPGPPSYNEQFF. For the CDR3, the DNA is TGTGCCATCAGTGAGTCTCCGGGACCGCCATCCTACAATGAGCAGTTCTTC.

V and J are TRBV28 and TRBJ1-2, with D perhaps TRBD1 (5 bases). V lost 4 bases, J lost 4 bases, and 16 bases lay in between. This CDR3 has 15 residues. Germline lookup yields CDR1 MDHEN and CDR2 SYDVKM. The CDR3 DNA follows: TGTGCCAGCAGTTCGGGGGGGAGCCCGCCCTATGGCTACACCTTC. As protein: CASSSGGSPPYGYTF.

The J gene is TRBJ2-7, the V gene TRBV30; no firm D call. V was trimmed by 0 bases and J by 7 bases, leaving 10 bases between them. Per the germline V gene, CDR1 is GTSNPN and CDR2 is SVGIG (reference sequence). This CDR3 has 12 amino acids. CDR3 amino acids: CAWSVAEGEQYF. CDR3 nucleotide sequence: TGTGCCTGGAGTGTGGCTGAAGGGGAGCAGTACTTC.

The genes are TRBV28 and TRBJ1-2; D unclear. Between the trimmed V and J ends, which lost 5 bases and 6 bases, there was a span of 10 bases. Germline V gives CDR1 MDHEN, CDR2 SYDVKM. The CDR3 runs to 12 residues. CDR3: CASSPAGDGYTF. The DNA for the CDR3 is TGTGCCAGCAGTCCGGCCGGGGATGGCTACACCTTC.

Only one count was recorded for this clone. V gene TRBV28 combines with J gene TRBJ1-1; D not certain. Germline CDR1 reads MDHEN; CDR2 reads SYDVKM. The CDR3 runs to 17 residues. Trimming stripped 3 bases from V and 6 bases from J, with 23 bases between. The CDR3: CASSFPIGIQRKAEAFF. DNA of the CDR3: TGTGCCAGCAGTTTTCCTATCGGAATACAAAGGAAGGCTGAAGCTTTCTTT. The full variable domain, completed using reference TRBV28 and TRBJ1-1, is DVKVTQSSRYLVKRTGEKVFLECVQDMDHENMFWYRQDPGLGLRLIYFSYDVKMKEKGDIPEGYSVSREKKERFSLILESASTNQTSMYLCASSFPIGIQRKAEAFFGQGTRLTVV.

In the case of this clone: Relative to the germline gene, one junction end is altered; a read error may explain this. The chain carries TRBV19 and TRBJ2-2, with 8 bases lining up with TRBD2. This CDR3 contains 15 residues. Germline CDR1 LNHDA, CDR2 SQIVND (reference sequence). CDR3 DNA sequence: TGTGCCAGTAATATAGCGGGGATCAGGGCCGGGGAGCTGTTTTTT. Protein sequence: CASNIAGIRAGELFF. Based on the CDR3 plus reference TRBV19 and TRBJ2-2, the full variable domain is DGGITQSPKYLFRKEGQNVTLSCEQNLNHDAMYWYRQDPGQGLRLIYYSQIVNDFQKGDIAEGYSVSREKKESFPLTVTSAQKNPTAFYLCASNIAGIRAGELFFGEGSRLTVL.

The rearrangement uses TRBV4-2 and TRBJ2-2; D is uncertain. Germline V gives CDR1 LGHNA, CDR2 YNFKEQ. Trimming removed 7 bases at V and 6 bases at J, with 12 bases between. CDR3 size: 13 residues. The DNA of the CDR3 is TGTGCCAGCAACCACGAGAGTTCCGGGGAGCTGTTTTTT. Protein sequence: CASNHESSGELFF.

The J gene is TRBJ1-1, the V gene TRBV7-2; D might be TRBD1 (6 bases). Per the germline V gene, CDR1 is SGHTA and CDR2 is FQGNSA. The CDR3 totals 13 residues. The V and J ends lost 5 bases and 1 base respectively, with 8 bases between them. The CDR3 spells CASSGQPNTEAFF. The CDR3 DNA follows: TGTGCCAGCAGCGGACAGCCGAACACTGAAGCTTTCTTT.

J is TRBJ1-5 and V is TRBV5-1; the match to TRBD1 covers 11 bases. The CDR3 sequence is 16 residues long. Germline-derived CDR1 and CDR2 are SGHRS and YFSETQ. The ends lost 4 bases at V and 1 base at J; junction bases unmatched: 4. This chain's CDR3 is CASSPGQGGSNQPQHF. CDR3 nucleotide sequence: TGCGCCAGCAGCCCGGGACAGGGGGGAAGCAATCAGCCCCAGCATTTT. Drawing the rest from reference TRBV5-1 and TRBJ1-5, the complete variable domain is KAGVTQTPRYLIKTRGQQVTLSCSPISGHRSVSWYQQTPGQGLQFLFEYFSETQRNKGNFPGRFSGRQFSNSRSEMNVSTLELGDSALYLCASSPGQGGSNQPQHFGDGTRLSIL.

This clone was seen a handful of times. J is TRBJ1-1 and V is TRBV6-2 or TRBV6-3; D ambiguous. From germline, CDR1 is MNHEY and CDR2 SVGEGT. This CDR3 is 11 amino acids long. Trimming pared 5 bases from V and 6 bases from J, leaving 7 bases between. CDR3: CASSTRAEAFF. The CDR3 coding sequence is TGTGCCAGCAGTACAAGGGCTGAAGCTTTCTTT.

The chain carries TRBV6-2 or TRBV6-3 and TRBJ2-3; D unclear. V shed 0 bases and J shed 5 bases, with 9 bases lying between them. In germline, CDR1 is MNHEY, CDR2 SVGEGT. The CDR3 covers 14 residues. The CDR3 is CASSYSGAKDTQYF. The CDR3 DNA follows: TGTGCCAGCAGTTACTCGGGTGCGAAAGATACGCAGTATTTT.

The chain employs TRBV28 and TRBJ1-5; D gene unclear. Trimming stripped 6 bases from V and 0 bases from J, with 6 bases between. CDR1 is MDHEN and CDR2 is SYDVKM in the germline V gene. CDR3 length: 13 amino acids. The CDR3 DNA sequence: TGTGCCAGCAGAGAGGATAGCAATCAGCCCCAGCATTTT. It codes for CASREDSNQPQHF.

This rearrangement joins TRBV2 to TRBJ1-2; D unclear. V was pared by 7 bases and J by 2 bases, with 8 bases between. The CDR3 sequence is 12 residues long. Germline V gene data show CDR1 as SNHLY and CDR2 as FYNNEI. Here the CDR3 reads CASKTRNYGYTF. CDR3 sequence (DNA): TGTGCCAGCAAAACACGAAACTATGGCTACACCTTC.

V gene TRBV29-1 combines with J gene TRBJ1-1; a weak D match, TRBD1 (5 bases). Germline V gives CDR1 SQVTM, CDR2 ANQGSEA. Trimming took off 7 bases at V and 1 base at J, with 10 bases between the two ends. This CDR3 contains 12 residues. CDR3 DNA sequence: TGCAGCGCGGGGACCCAGAACACTGAAGCTTTCTTT. Translation gives CSAGTQNTEAFF.

J is TRBJ2-3 and V is TRBV29-1; weak D call: TRBD1 (5 bases). The germline CDR1 and CDR2 sequences are SQVTM and ANQGSEA. Trimming removed 7 bases at V and 4 bases at J, with 12 bases between. The CDR3 length is 12 residues. In DNA, the CDR3 is TGCAGCGCCATCCCAGGGCCAGATACGCAGTATTTT. It is translated as CSAIPGPDTQYF.

The chain combines TRBV4-3 with TRBJ2-5; 11 nucleotides match TRBD2. The germline gives CDR1 LGHNA, CDR2 YSLEER. The trim removed 2 bases at V and 5 bases at J, leaving 10 bases unmatched. This CDR3 has 17 amino acids. The chain's CDR3 is CASSQPLLAGEGETQYF. CDR3 DNA sequence: TGCGCCAGCAGCCAACCCCTACTAGCGGGGGAAGGGGAGACCCAGTACTTC.

The chain employs TRBV5-1 and TRBJ2-7, with D unresolved. The CDR3 totals 13 residues. Germline CDR1 and CDR2: SGHRS and YFSETQ. The germline V and J ends were trimmed by 2 bases and 2 bases, with 8 bases remaining between them. CDR3 loop: CASSFSRTYEQYF. The DNA for the CDR3 is TGCGCCAGCAGCTTTTCCAGGACCTACGAGCAGTACTTC. Variable domain in full (rest from reference TRBV5-1 and TRBJ2-7): KAGVTQTPRYLIKTRGQQVTLSCSPISGHRSVSWYQQTPGQGLQFLFEYFSETQRNKGNFPGRFSGRQFSNSRSEMNVSTLELGDSALYLCASSFSRTYEQYFGPGTRLTVT.